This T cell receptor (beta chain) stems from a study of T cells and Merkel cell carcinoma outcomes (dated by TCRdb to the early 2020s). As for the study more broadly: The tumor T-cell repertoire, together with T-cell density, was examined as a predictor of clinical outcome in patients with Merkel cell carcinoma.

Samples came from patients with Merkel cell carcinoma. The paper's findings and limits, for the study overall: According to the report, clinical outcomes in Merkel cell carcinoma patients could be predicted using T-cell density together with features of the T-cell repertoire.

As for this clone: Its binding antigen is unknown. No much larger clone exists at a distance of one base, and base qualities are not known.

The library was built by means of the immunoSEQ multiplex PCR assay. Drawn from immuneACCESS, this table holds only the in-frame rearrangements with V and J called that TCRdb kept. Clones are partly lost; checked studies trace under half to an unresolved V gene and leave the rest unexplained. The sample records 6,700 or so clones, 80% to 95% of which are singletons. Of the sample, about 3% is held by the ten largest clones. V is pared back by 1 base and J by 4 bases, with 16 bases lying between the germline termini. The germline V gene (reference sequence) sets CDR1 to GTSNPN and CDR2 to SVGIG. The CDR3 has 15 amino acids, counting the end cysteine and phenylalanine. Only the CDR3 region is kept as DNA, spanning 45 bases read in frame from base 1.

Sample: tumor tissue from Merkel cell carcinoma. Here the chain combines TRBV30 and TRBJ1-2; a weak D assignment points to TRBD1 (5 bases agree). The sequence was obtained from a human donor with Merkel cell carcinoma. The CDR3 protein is CAWSDGMGGGYGYTF. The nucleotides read TGTGCCTGGAGTGACGGGATGGGTGGGGGCTATGGCTACACCTTC.